The entry below gives a single T cell receptor (beta chain) sequence along with its context. Its target is not known. Time point reported: late sampling 161 to 241 days after vaccination in a few convalescent patients. Treatment denoted: approximately nine-day PBMC culture with coronavirus spike peptide pools or control peptides (ViraFEST assay). The CDR3 is made up of 16 amino acids. Germline loops: CDR1 SGHNT, CDR2 YYREEE (reference sequence). V dropped 0 bases and J dropped 7 bases, with 17 bases sitting between them. This entry is derived from a study of vaccination and CD4 T cells after COVID-19. Study-wide context: Overlapping spike pools from SARS-CoV-2 and HCoV-NL63, HCoV-OC43 and HCoV-229E served as culture stimuli.

Sequencing of cultured CD4+ T cell DNA used the Oncomine TCR Beta short-read assay. TCRdb ran MiXCR on the PCR reads and lists one entry per CDR3 protein. The sample holds nearly 25,000 distinct CDR3 sequences, around 30% seen once. General study points: Only post-vaccination samples contained a median 86.3% of the reactive clones in convalescent patients.

The TCR originated in a human donor who had recovered from COVID-19. The chain recombines TRBV5-4 with TRBJ1-5; a weak D match, TRBD1 (5 bases). This material consisted of CD4+ T cells from blood, cultured in vitro, taken about 7 months after SARS-CoV-2 vaccination. The CDR3 region is CASSLGPRTPDQPQHF. The DNA of the CDR3 is TGTGCCAGCAGCTTGGGCCCCCGGACACCGGACCAGCCCCAGCATTTT.